This T cell receptor (beta chain) was identified in a study of T cells after posttransplantation cyclophosphamide. General study points: Recipient CMV seropositivity and CMV reactivation strongly tracked TRB clonality.

For this clone: Antigen specificity is unknown.

CDR3 size: 17 residues. Germline assignment: CDR1 SGHVS and CDR2 FQNEAQ. V was clipped by 5 bases and J by 5 bases; unmatched bases: 14. Treatment was busulfan-fludarabine conditioning, a marrow graft, and cyclophosphamide on days +3 and +4. This table comes from immunoSEQ multiplex PCR, and its TCRdb copy is limited to in-frame clones, with some not included. The data hold under 25,000 clones, with 74% observed a single time. Sequenced here: PBMCs, sampled after an allogeneic stem cell transplant with post-transplant cyclophosphamide. This TCR derives from a male patient between 25 and 39 years old who received an allogeneic stem cell transplant from a related donor, was CMV-positive, and had acute GVHD only. Some T cells may originate from the graft donor. This chain uses TRBV7-8 with TRBJ2-1; 8 bases match TRBD1. CDR3 nucleotide sequence: TGTGCCAGCAGCCTAGTGGGTGTAGGACAGGGTAACAATGAGCAGTTCTTC. Translating gives CASSLVGVGQGNNEQFF.